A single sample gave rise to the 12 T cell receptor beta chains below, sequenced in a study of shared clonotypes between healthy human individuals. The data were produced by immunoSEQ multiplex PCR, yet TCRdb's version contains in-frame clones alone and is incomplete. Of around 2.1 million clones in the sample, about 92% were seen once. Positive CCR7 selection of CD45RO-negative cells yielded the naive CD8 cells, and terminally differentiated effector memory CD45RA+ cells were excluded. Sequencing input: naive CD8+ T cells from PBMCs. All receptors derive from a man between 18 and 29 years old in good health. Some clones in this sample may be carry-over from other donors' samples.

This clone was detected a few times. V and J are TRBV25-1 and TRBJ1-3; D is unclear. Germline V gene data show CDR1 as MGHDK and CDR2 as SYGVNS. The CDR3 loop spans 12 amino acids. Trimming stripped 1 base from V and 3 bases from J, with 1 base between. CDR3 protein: CASSEFGNTIYF. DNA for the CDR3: TGTGCCAGCAGTGAATTTGGAAACACCATATATTTT.

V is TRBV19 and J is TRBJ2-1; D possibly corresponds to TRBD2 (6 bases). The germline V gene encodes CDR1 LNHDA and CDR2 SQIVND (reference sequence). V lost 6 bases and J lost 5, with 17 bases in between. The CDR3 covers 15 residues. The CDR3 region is CASRAGILNDNEQFF. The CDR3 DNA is TGTGCCAGTAGGGCGGGGATATTAAACGACAATGAGCAGTTCTTC.

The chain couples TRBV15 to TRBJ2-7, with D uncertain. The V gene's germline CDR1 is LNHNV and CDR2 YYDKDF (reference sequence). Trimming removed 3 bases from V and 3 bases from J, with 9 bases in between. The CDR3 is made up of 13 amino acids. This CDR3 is CATSSRTVYEQYF. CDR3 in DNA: TGTGCCACCAGCAGCCGAACCGTCTACGAGCAGTACTTC.

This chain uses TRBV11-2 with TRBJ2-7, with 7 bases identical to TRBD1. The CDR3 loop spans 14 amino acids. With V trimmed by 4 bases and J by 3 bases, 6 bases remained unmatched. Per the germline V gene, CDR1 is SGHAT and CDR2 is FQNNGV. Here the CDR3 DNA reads TGTGCCAGCAGCTCACCGACAGGGATCTACGAGCAGTACTTC. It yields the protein CASSSPTGIYEQYF.

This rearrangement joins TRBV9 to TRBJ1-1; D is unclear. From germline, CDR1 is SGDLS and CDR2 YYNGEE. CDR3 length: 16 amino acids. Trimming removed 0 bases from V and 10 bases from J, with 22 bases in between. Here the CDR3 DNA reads TGTGCCAGCAGCGTAGTTGTTGCGGAGGACGGATATGGAGCTTTCTTT. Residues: CASSVVVAEDGYGAFF.

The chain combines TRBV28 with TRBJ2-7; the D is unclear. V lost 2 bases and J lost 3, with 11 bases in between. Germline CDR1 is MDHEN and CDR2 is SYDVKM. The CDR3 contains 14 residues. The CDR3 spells CASSLQRTFYEQYF. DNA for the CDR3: TGTGCCAGCAGTTTACAACGGACCTTCTACGAGCAGTACTTC.

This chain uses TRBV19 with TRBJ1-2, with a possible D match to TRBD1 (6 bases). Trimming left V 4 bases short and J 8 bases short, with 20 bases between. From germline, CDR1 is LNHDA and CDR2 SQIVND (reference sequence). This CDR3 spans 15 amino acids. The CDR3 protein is CASSTPRGWLWGYTF. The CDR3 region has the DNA TGTGCCAGTAGTACCCCCAGGGGCTGGCTGTGGGGCTACACCTTC.

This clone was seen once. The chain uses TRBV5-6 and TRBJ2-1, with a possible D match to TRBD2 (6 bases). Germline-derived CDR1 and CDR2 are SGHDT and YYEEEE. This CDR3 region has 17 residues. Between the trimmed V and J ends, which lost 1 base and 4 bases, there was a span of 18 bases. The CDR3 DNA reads TGTGCCAGCAGCTTGTTGGCGGAACGGGAGTGGTACAATGAGCAGTTCTTC. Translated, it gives CASSLLAEREWYNEQFF. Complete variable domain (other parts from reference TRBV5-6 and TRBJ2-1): DAGVTQSPTHLIKTRGQQVTLRCSPKSGHDTVSWYQQALGQGPQFIFQYYEEEERQRGNFPDRFSGHQFPNYSSELNVNALLLGDSALYLCASSLLAEREWYNEQFFGPGTRLTVL.

DNA for the CDR3: TGTGCCAGCAGTTTAACATCAGCCTACGAGCAGTACTTC. It is translated as CASSLTSAYEQYF. The chain is built from TRBV28 and TRBJ2-7, with unresolved D. Germline V gene data show CDR1 as MDHEN and CDR2 as SYDVKM. The V end lost 2 bases, the J end lost 2 bases, and 7 bases lay between the germline ends. The CDR3 spans 13 residues.

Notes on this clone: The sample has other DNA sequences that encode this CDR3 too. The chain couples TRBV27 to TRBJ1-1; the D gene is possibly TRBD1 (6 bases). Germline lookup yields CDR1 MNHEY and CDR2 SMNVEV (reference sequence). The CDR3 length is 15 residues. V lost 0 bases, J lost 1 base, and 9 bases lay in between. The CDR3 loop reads CASSLSGGANTEAFF. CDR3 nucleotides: TGTGCCAGCAGTTTATCAGGGGGAGCGAACACTGAAGCTTTCTTT.

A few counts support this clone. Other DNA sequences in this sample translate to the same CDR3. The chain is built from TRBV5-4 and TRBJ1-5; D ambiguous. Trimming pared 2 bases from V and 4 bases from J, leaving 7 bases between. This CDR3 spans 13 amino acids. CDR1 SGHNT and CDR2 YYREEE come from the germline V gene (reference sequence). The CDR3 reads CASSFDGNQPQHF. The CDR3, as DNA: TGTGCCAGCAGCTTTGACGGTAATCAGCCCCAGCATTTT. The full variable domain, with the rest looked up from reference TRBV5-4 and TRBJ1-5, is ETGVTQSPTHLIKTRGQQVTLRCSSQSGHNTVSWYQQALGQGPQFIFQYYREEENGRGNFPPRFSGLQFPNYSSELNVNALELDDSALYLCASSFDGNQPQHFGDGTRLSIL.

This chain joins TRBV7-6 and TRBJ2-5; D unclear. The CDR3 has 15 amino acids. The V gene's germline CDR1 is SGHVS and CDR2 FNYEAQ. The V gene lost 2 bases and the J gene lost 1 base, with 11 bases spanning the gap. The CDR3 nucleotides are TGTGCCAGCAGCTTACTTTTCCGGAGCCAAGAGACCCAGTACTTC. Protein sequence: CASSLLFRSQETQYF.